Shown below are 3 T cell receptor beta chains from a single sample sequenced in a study of lymphopenia after photon versus proton radiotherapy. This table comes from immunoSEQ multiplex PCR, and its TCRdb copy is limited to in-frame clones, with some not included. The sample holds 60,000 or so clones, roughly 87% seen once. Sequencing was performed on peripheral blood, taken from a patient treated with proton-based radiotherapy. The receptors originated from a man older than 75 with esophageal cancer.

The chain carries TRBV7-2 and TRBJ1-2, with D possibly TRBD1 on 6 matching bases. Looked up from germline, CDR1 is SGHTA and CDR2 is FQGNSA. V dropped 5 bases and J dropped 14 bases, with 18 bases sitting between them. The CDR3 is made up of 12 amino acids. The CDR3 region is CASSPNGIGGTF. DNA of the CDR3: TGTGCCAGCAGCCCAAACGGGATAGGGGGTACCTTC.

This chain joins TRBV9 and TRBJ1-3, with a tentative D call TRBD1 (6 bases). This CDR3 contains 14 residues. V was pared by 4 bases and J by 0 bases, with 8 bases between. Germline V CDR1 and CDR2: SGDLS, YYNGEE. The CDR3: CASSLTGSGNTIYF. CDR3 in DNA: TGTGCCAGCAGCCTGACAGGCTCTGGAAACACCATATATTTT.

The rearrangement joins TRBV18 to TRBJ1-6; 7 nucleotides line up with TRBD1. The CDR3 runs 14 residues. Trimming at V came to 4 bases and at J to 7 bases, leaving 4 bases not matched to a gene. Germline lookup yields CDR1 KGHSH and CDR2 LQKENI. The CDR3 loop is CASSRQGRNSPLHF. In nucleotides, the CDR3 is TGTGCCAGCTCACGACAGGGAAGGAATTCACCCCTCCACTTT. The whole variable domain, remainder taken from reference TRBV18 and TRBJ1-6, is NAGVMQNPRHLVRRRGQEARLRCSPMKGHSHVYWYRQLPEEGLKFMVYLQKENIIDESGMPKERFSAEFPKEGPSILRIQQVVRGDSAAYFCASSRQGRNSPLHFGNGTRLTVT.